This T cell receptor beta chain was recorded in a study of early T cells in non-severe SARS-CoV-2 infection. This clonotype was seen at least ten times. TCRdb re-analysed the 5' RACE reads in MiXCR, keeping a single row per CDR3 protein. The table records tens of thousands of distinct CDR3 sequences, 8% to 10% of them present only once. Germline CDR1 SGHDN, CDR2 FVKESK. With 2 bases removed from V and 6 bases from J, the gap between germline ends came to 13 bases. This CDR3 comprises 14 residues. The sequence derives from an adult who was a healthcare worker with PCR-confirmed SARS-CoV-2 infection or an uninfected control (not recorded which). The sample consisted of whole blood. This sequence joins TRBV14 and TRBJ1-1; the D gene is possibly TRBD1 (5 bases). The CDR3 sequence: CASSQMRVGAEAFF. The CDR3 nucleotides are TGTGCCAGCAGCCAAATGAGGGTGGGGGCTGAAGCTTTCTTT. The full variable domain, in which reference TRBV14 and TRBJ1-1 provide the parts outside the CDR3, is EAGVTQFPSHSVIEKGQTVTLRCDPISGHDNLYWYRRVMGKEIKFLLHFVKESKQDESGMPNNRFLAERTGGTYSTLKVQPAELEDSGVYFCASSQMRVGAEAFFGQGTRLTVV.